Listed below are T cell receptor beta chains from one sample, sequenced in a study of post-analysis software for immune sequencing data. TCRdb called the PCR reads again in MiXCR, with one record for every CDR3 protein. This table holds 150,000 to 200,000 distinct CDR3 sequences, roughly 30% found once. Sample: blood. The source is a girl between 5 and 17 years old with multiple sclerosis. Both conserved end residues are part of each CDR3. A D gene is named only where the DNA matches it firmly. Only part of the rows carry a size: once, few, many, or a class if the clone is expanded.

DNA | CDR3 | J | size | D | V
TGTGCCAGCTCAGTAGTCGCGGAGTATAGCAATCAGCCCCAGCATTTT | CASSVVAEYSNQPQHF | TRBJ1-5 | . | . | TRBV18
TGTGCCATCAGTGAGTACGGACAGGGGGGCGAGCAGTACTTC | CAISEYGQGGEQYF | TRBJ2-7 | many | TRBD1 | TRBV10-3
TGTGCCAGCAGTTCGACAGGGGGCCGGTCGGTCGGGCAGTACTTC | CASSSTGGRSVGQYF | TRBJ2-7 | many | TRBD1 | TRBV27
TGTGCCAGCAGTCGACTAGGGGGACTAGCGGGCAATGAGCAGTACTTC | CASSRLGGLAGNEQYF | TRBJ2-5 | . | TRBD2 | TRBV7-8
TGCGCCAGCAGAGAAAGCCCCATACCTGGGGCCAACGTCCTGACTTTC | CASRESPIPGANVLTF | TRBJ2-6 | many | . | TRBV5-1
TGTGCCAGCAATAAGGCGGGAAGTCCCTACGAGCAGTACTTC | CASNKAGSPYEQYF | TRBJ2-7 | many | . | TRBV28
TGTGCCAGCTCATCCACTAGCGGCTCTGGGGCCAACGTCCTGACTTTC | CASSSTSGSGANVLTF | TRBJ2-6 | many | TRBD2 | TRBV18
TGTGCCAGCAGCTTCTTGGGTCTAGCGGGGGTTGCTAATGAGCAGTTCTTC | CASSFLGLAGVANEQFF | TRBJ2-1 | . | TRBD2 | TRBV12-3/TRBV12-4
TGTGCCAGCAGTTTCGGTCCGGCAGGGAAGGACACTGAAGCTTTCTTT | CASSFGPAGKDTEAFF | TRBJ1-1 | . | . | TRBV12-3/TRBV12-4
TGCAGTGCTAGAGACCCCACAGGGAGTGAAAAACTGTTTTTT | CSARDPTGSEKLFF | TRBJ1-4 | many | . | TRBV20-1
TGTGCCAGCAGAACGGGAAATGAGCAGTTCTTC | CASRTGNEQFF | TRBJ2-1 | many | . | TRBV6-4
TGTGCCATGCCGTGGACTGAGCAGTTCTTC | CAMPWTEQFF | TRBJ2-1 | many | . | TRBV10-3
. | CSAGAGMDQPQHFGDGTVQETQYF | TRBJ2-5 | . | . | TRBV29-1
TGTGCCAGCAAGAGCCTAGGCGCCAGCCAAGAGACCCAGTACTTC | CASKSLGASQETQYF | TRBJ2-5 | . | . | TRBV6-2/TRBV6-3
TGCGCCAGCAGCTTGGAAGCGGGTCGGGGAGATACGCGGTATTTT | CASSLEAGRGDTRYF | TRBJ2-3 | . | . | TRBV5-1
TGTGCCATCGGTTCGGACCTACTTGGGAATTCACCCCCCCACTTT | CAIGSDLLGNSPPHF | TRBJ1-6 | few | . | TRBV10-3
TGTGCCAGCTCCCCCCAGGCCAGTGGGGGTAACTATGGCTACACCTTC | CASSPQASGGNYGYTF | TRBJ1-2 | few | . | TRBV18
TGTGCCAGCAGTTCCCAAATAAACCAAAGACGGACTGAAGCTTTCTTT | CASSSQINQRRTEAFF | TRBJ1-1 | few | . | TRBV6-6
TGTGCCAGCAGCCTATCGAATGAAGCTTTCTTT | CASSLSNEAFF | TRBJ1-1 | . | . | TRBV28
TGTGCCAGCAGTTCTGGACTAGCGGAGGGCAATGAGCAGTTCTTC | CASSSGLAEGNEQFF | TRBJ2-1 | . | TRBD2 | TRBV28
TGTGCCAGCAGACGTATTGGGGGGGAGCAGTACTTC | CASRRIGGEQYF | TRBJ2-4 | . | TRBD2 | TRBV28
TGTGCCAGCGGGACAGGGCCCTTACCTAGCAATCAGCCCCAGCATTTT | CASGTGPLPSNQPQHF | TRBJ1-5 | . | TRBD1 | TRBV6-1